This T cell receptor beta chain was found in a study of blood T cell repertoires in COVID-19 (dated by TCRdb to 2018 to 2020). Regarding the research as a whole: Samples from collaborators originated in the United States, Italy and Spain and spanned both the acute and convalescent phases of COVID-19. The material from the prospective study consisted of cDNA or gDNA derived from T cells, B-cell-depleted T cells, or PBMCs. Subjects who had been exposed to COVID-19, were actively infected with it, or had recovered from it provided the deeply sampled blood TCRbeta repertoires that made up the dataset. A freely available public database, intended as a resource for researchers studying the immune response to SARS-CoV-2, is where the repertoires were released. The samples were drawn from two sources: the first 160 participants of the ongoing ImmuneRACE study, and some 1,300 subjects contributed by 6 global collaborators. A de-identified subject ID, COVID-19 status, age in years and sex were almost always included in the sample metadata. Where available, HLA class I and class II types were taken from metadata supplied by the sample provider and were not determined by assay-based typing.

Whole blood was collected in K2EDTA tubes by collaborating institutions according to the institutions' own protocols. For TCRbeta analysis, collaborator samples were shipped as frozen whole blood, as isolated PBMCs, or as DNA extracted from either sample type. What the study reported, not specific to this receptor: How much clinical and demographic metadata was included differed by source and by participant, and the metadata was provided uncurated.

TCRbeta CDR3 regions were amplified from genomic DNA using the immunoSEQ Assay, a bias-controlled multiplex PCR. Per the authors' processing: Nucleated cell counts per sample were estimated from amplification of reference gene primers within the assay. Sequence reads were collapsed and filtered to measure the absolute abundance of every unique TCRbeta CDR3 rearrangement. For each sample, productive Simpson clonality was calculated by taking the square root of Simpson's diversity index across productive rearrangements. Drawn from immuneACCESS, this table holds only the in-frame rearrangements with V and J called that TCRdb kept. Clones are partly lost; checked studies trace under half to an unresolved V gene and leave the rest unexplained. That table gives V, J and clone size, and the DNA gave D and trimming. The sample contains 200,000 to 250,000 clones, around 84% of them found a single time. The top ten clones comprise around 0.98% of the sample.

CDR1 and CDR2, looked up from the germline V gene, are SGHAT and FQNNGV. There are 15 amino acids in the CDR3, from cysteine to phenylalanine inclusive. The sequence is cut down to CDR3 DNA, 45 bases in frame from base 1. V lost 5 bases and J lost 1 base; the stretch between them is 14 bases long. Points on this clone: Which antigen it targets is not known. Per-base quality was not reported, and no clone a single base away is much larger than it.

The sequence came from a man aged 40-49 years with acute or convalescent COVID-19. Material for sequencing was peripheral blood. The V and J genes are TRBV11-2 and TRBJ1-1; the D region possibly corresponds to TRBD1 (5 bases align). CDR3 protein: CASSAKGLRNTEAFF. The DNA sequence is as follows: TGTGCCAGCAGCGCAAAGGGACTGCGGAACACTGAAGCTTTCTTT.